This T cell receptor beta chain was profiled in a study of early T cells in non-severe SARS-CoV-2 infection. Study-wide background: From unsorted whole blood, bulk RNA was sequenced, and the chains remained unpaired.

Looked up from germline, CDR1 is MNHEY and CDR2 is SMNVEV (reference sequence). The trim removed 3 bases at V and 10 bases at J, leaving 6 bases unmatched. The CDR3 sequence is 14 residues long. General study points: VDJdb matching, biased toward anti-spike CD8 responses, missed private and CD4 specificities.

Molecules of cDNA were individually given unique molecular identifiers that were attached to them. TCRdb analysed the 5' RACE reads with MiXCR anew, one entry per CDR3 protein. The table shows some 45,000 distinct CDR3 sequences, with less than 8.5% occurring only once. This clonotype has ten or more counts. The antigen is unknown. What was sequenced was whole blood. The chain is built from TRBV27 and TRBJ1-6; 7 bases are a match to TRBD1. This clonotype originated in an adult who was a healthcare worker with PCR-confirmed SARS-CoV-2 infection or an uninfected control (not recorded which). CDR3 DNA: TGTGCCAGCAGTTTCTCCCAGGGGGAATCACCCCTCCACTTT. It yields the protein CASSFSQGESPLHF.